The entry that follows covers one T cell receptor beta chain sequence. Data came from immunoSEQ multiplex PCR; TCRdb stores just in-frame clones and leaves some out. The table shows approximately 73,000 clones, with roughly 97% occurring only once. This sample stems from a study of technical replicates of blood from several donors. V lost 6 bases, J lost 1 base, and 6 bases lay in between. From germline, CDR1 is MNHNS and CDR2 SASEGT. This CDR3 comprises 12 residues. The receptor comes from a human donor in good health. The rearrangement links TRBV6-1 to TRBJ1-1, with D unclear. Sequenced material: T cells isolated from PBMCs. The CDR3 bases are TGTGCCAGCAGAGCCACGAACACTGAAGCTTTCTTT. Translation gives CASRATNTEAFF.